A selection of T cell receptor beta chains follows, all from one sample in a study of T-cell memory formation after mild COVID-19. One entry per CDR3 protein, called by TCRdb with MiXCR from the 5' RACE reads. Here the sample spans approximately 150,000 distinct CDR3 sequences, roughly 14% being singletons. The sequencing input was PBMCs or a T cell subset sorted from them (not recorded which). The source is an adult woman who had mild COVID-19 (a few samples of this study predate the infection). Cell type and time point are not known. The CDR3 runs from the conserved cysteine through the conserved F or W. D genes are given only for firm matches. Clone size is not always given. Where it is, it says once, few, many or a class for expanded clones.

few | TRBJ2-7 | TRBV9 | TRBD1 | TGTGCCAGCAGCCCGAAGGACAGGGGGTACTACGAGCAGTACTTC | CASSPKDRGYYEQYF
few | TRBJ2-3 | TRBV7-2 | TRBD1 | TGTGCCAGCAGCTTGATTGGGACAGGTAGCACAGATACGCAGTATTTT | CASSLIGTGSTDTQYF
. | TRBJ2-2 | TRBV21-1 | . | TGTGCCAGCAGAGGCGGGAGAGTGTCCGGGGAGCTGTTTTTT | CASRGGRVSGELFF
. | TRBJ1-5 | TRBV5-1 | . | TGCGCCAGCAGCGAACAGCCCGATAGCAATCAGCCCCAGCATTTT | CASSEQPDSNQPQHF
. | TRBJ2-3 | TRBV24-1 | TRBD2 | TGTGCCACCTCGTCGGGACTAGCCCCCACAGATACGCAGTATTTT | CATSSGLAPTDTQYF
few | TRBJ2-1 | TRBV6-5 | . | TGTGCCAGCAGTCGCAGGGGCTATGAGCAGTTCTTC | CASSRRGYEQFF
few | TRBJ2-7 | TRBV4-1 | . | TGCGCCAGCAGCTTTGGCTACAGGGCCCACGAGCAGTACTTC | CASSFGYRAHEQYF
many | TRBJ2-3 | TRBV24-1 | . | TGTGCCACCGGGCACCCGTCCACAGATACGCAGTATTTT | CATGHPSTDTQYF
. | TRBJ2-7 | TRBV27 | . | TGTGCCAGCAGTGGACTGGGGGTACTCTACGAGCAGTACTTC | CASSGLGVLYEQYF
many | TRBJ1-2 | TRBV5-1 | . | TGCGCCAGCAGCTTGGCACGGGGGAACTATGGCTACACCTTC | CASSLARGNYGYTF
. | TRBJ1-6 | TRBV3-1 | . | TGTGCCAGCAGCCAGTCCCTCGGACAGTATAATTCACCCCTCCACTTT | CASSQSLGQYNSPLHF
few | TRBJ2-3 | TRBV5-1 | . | TGCGCCAGCAGCCCCAGCGGAGCCCTTAGCACAGATACGCAGTATTTT | CASSPSGALSTDTQYF
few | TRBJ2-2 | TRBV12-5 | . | TGTGCTAGTGGTTTCGACACAGTCACCGGGGAGCTGTTTTTT | CASGFDTVTGELFF
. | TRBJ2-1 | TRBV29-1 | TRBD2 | TGCAGCGCCGAATCCGGGACTAGCAGCTACAATGAGCAGTTCTTC | CSAESGTSSYNEQFF
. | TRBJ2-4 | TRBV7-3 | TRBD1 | TGTGCCAGCAGCTTAACGGTCGGGACAGAAAACATTCAGTACTTC | CASSLTVGTENIQYF
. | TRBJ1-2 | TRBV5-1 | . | TGCGCCAGCAGCTTGGAAGCTAACTATGGCTACACCTTC | CASSLEANYGYTF
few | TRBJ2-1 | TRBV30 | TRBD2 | TGTGCCCTACCGGGACTAGTGCGCGATGAGCAGTTCTTC | CALPGLVRDEQFF
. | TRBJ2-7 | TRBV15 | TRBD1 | TGTGCCACCAGCAGAGATCCGACAGGGGCCGATACCTACGAGCAGTACTTC | CATSRDPTGADTYEQYF
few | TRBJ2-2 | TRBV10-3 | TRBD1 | TGTGCCATCAGTGACCGACAGGGGGCCGGGGAGCTGTTTTTT | CAISDRQGAGELFF
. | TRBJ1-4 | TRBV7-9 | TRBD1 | TGTGCCAGCAGCTTAGACCAGGGGGCCGGCGAAAAACTGTTTTTT | CASSLDQGAGEKLFF
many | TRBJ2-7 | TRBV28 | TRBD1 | TGTGCCAGCAGTCCGTCGACAGGGGGGGACGAGCAGTACTTC | CASSPSTGGDEQYF
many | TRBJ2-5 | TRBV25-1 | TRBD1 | TGTGCCAGCAGTCCAGGACAGGGTGGAGAGACCCAGTACTTC | CASSPGQGGETQYF
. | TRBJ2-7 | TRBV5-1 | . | TGCGCCAGCAGCCCCCGGGCGGGAAACACCTACGAGCAGTACTTC | CASSPRAGNTYEQYF
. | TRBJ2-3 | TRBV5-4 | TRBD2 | TGTGCCAGCAGCTCCTCCCTAGCGGGGGTCCACACAGATACGCAGTATTTT | CASSSSLAGVHTDTQYF
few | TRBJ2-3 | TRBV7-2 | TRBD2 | TGTGCCAGCAGCTTGCGGACTAGTGCAGATACGCAGTATTTT | CASSLRTSADTQYF
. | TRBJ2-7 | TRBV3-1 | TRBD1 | TGTGCCAGCAGCTTCGGACAGGGTTACTCCTACGAGCAGTACTTC | CASSFGQGYSYEQYF
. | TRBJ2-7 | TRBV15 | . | TGTGCCACCAGCAGAGAAGTGGGGTGGGGTCACGAGCAGTACTTC | CATSREVGWGHEQYF
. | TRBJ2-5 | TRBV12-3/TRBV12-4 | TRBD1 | TGTGCCAGCAGAGGACAGGGGGCGCAAGCCCAGTACTTC | CASRGQGAQAQYF
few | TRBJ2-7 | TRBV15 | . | TGTGCCACCAGCACCCGGACCAACTACGAGCAGTACTTC | CATSTRTNYEQYF
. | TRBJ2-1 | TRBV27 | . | TGTGCCAGCAGTTTGTGGACAGATGGCAATGAGCAGTTCTTC | CASSLWTDGNEQFF
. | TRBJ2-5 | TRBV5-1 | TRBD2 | TGCGCCAGCAGCCACATAGCGGGGGTACAAGAGACCCAGTACTTC | CASSHIAGVQETQYF
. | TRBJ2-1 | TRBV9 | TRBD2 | TGTGCCAGCAGCGTAGGGACTAGCGGTCCCAATGAGCAGTTCTTC | CASSVGTSGPNEQFF
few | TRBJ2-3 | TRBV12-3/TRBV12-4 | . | TGTGCCAGCACCTTCCAAGGCCCGTGGGGGGATACGCAGTATTTT | CASTFQGPWGDTQYF
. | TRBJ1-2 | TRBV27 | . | TGTGCCAGCAGTTTATCGAGCGTGGCCGGGGGCTATGGCTACACCTTC | CASSLSSVAGGYGYTF
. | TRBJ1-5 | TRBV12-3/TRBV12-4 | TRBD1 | TGTGCCAGCAGCCCCACAGGGGGCGGCGGCAATCAGCCCCAGCATTTT | CASSPTGGGGNQPQHF
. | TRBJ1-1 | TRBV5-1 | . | TGCGCCAGCAGCTCTCAGCCCACGAACACTGAAGCTTTCTTT | CASSSQPTNTEAFF
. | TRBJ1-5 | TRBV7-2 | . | TGTGCCAGCAGCCCCGCGTTGCATCAGCCCCAGCATTTT | CASSPALHQPQHF
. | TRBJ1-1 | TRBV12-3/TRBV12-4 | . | TGTGCCAGCAGTGTGGGACCCAAGAGGGCTTTCTTT | CASSVGPKRAFF
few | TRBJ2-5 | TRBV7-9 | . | TGTGCCAGCAGCTTACTCGACCCGTACCAAGAGACCCAGTACTTC | CASSLLDPYQETQYF
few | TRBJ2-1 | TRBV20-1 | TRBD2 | TGCAGTGCTAGAGAGAGGCTAGCGGGAGGGCCCAGGGGATACAATGAGCAGTTCTTC | CSARERLAGGPRGYNEQFF
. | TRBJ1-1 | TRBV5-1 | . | TGCGCCAGCAGCTTGGGGGACGGCATGAACACTGAAGCTTTCTTT | CASSLGDGMNTEAFF
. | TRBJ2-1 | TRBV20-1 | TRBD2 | TGCAGTGCTAGAGATAGCGGGGGGGTCAATGAGCAGTTCTTC | CSARDSGGVNEQFF
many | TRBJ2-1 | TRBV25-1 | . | TGTGCCTCTCAGGGATTGGGGGATGAGCAGTTCTTC | CASQGLGDEQFF
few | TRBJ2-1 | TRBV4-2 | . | TGTGCCAGCAGCCAAGACAGGGCTAGCCTATACAATGAGCAGTTCTTC | CASSQDRASLYNEQFF
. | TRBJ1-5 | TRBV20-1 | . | TGCAGTGCTAGAGATCGGGTGGGGGCCGGTCAGCCCCAGCATTTT | CSARDRVGAGQPQHF
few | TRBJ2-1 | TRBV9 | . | TGTGCCAGCAGCGTCAGGACCGTGAGTGAGCAGTTCTTC | CASSVRTVSEQFF